This TCR beta chain was identified during a study of blood T cells in healthy people across ages. Combining a sample-barcoded 5' primer with a J-beta primer mix, a second PCR ran for 7 to 11 cycles. A single record per CDR3 protein comes from TCRdb applying MiXCR to the 5' RACE reads. The table includes about 670,000 distinct CDR3 sequences, 45% to 60% detected once. This CDR3 comprises 15 residues. Losses at the gene ends were 2 bases for V and 7 bases for J; bases not matched to a gene: 10. The V gene's germline CDR1 is SGDLS and CDR2 YYNGEE. The clonotype originates from a woman of 80 years or more in good health. The gene calls are TRBV9 and TRBJ2-5; 8 nucleotides line up with TRBD1. The sequencing input was blood. The CDR3 loop is CASSVGDRSIGTQYF. DNA for the CDR3: TGTGCCAGCAGCGTGGGGGACAGGTCCATAGGGACCCAGTACTTC.